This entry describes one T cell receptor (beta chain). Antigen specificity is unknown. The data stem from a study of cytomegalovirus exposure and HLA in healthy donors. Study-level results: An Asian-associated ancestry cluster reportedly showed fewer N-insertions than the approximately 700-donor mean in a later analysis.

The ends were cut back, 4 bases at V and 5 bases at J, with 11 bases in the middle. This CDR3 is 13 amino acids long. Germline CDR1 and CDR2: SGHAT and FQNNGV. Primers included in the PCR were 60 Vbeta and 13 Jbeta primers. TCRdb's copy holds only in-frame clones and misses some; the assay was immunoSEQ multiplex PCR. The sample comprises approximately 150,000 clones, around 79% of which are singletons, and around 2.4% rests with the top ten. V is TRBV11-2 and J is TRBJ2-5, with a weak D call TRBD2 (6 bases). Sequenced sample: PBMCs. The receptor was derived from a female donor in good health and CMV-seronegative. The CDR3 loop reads CASSSGLGETQYF. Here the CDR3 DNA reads TGTGCCAGCAGCTCGGGACTCGGGGAGACCCAGTACTTC.